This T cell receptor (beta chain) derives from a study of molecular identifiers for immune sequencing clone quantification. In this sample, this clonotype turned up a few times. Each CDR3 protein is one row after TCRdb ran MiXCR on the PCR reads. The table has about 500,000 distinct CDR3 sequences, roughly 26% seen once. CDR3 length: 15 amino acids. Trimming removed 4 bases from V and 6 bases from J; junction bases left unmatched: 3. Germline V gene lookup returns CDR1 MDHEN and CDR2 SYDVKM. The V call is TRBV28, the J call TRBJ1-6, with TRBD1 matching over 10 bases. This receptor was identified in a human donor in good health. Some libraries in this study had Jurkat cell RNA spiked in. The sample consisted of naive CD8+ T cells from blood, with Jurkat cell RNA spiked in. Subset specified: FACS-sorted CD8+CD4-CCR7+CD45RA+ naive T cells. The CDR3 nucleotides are TGTGCCAGCAGTTACCGGGACAGGGGTAATTCACCCCTCCACTTT. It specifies CASSYRDRGNSPLHF.